The 5 T cell receptor beta chains listed next were all sequenced from one sample in a study of T cells of healthy individuals. A single record per CDR3 protein comes from TCRdb applying MiXCR to the 5' RACE reads. The data hold tens of thousands of distinct CDR3 sequences, with about 16% observed a single time. These receptors all stem from a human donor in good health.

V gene TRBV29-1 combines with J gene TRBJ1-5; possible D gene TRBD1, 6 bases. Germline V lookup: CDR1 SQVTM, CDR2 ANQGSEA. The V end was cut by 6 bases, the J end by 6 bases, with 15 bases between. This CDR3 contains 13 residues. CDR3 in amino acids: CSVGNREGQPQHF. The CDR3 DNA sequence: TGCAGCGTAGGAAACAGGGAGGGTCAGCCCCAGCATTTT.

In its sample, this clonotype was seen many times. The chain has TRBV28 and TRBJ2-7; D gene unclear. The CDR3 runs 15 residues. V lost 4 bases and J 3 bases, leaving 16 bases between the germline ends. Germline V gene data show CDR1 as MDHEN and CDR2 as SYDVKM. In nucleotides, the CDR3 is TGTGCCAGCAGTTCCCCCGCTATCAGGATCTACGAGCAGTACTTC. As protein: CASSSPAIRIYEQYF.

This clonotype was detected many times. The chain recombines TRBV27 with TRBJ1-1, with 7 bases fitting TRBD1. With 2 bases clipped from V and 8 bases from J, the junction kept 5 bases outside the gene matches. There are 13 residues in the CDR3. CDR1 MNHEY and CDR2 SMNVEV come from the germline V gene (reference sequence). Here the CDR3 reads CASSLLGQAEAFF. The DNA of the CDR3 is TGTGCCAGCAGTTTACTAGGACAGGCCGAAGCTTTCTTT.

This sequence joins TRBV3-1 and TRBJ2-1; TRBD2 agrees at 8 bases. The CDR3 covers 15 residues. Germline V lookup: CDR1 LGHDT, CDR2 YNNKEL (reference sequence). Trimming took 4 bases from V and 8 from J; bases not matched to a gene: 10. This chain's CDR3 is CASSPPGGIMDEQFF. The CDR3 DNA follows: TGTGCCAGCAGCCCCCCGGGGGGGATTATGGATGAGCAGTTCTTC.

This clonotype was recorded many times. This chain links TRBV7-8 with TRBJ2-7; D might be TRBD1 or TRBD2, each matching 5 bases. The CDR3 runs 14 residues. With 4 bases removed from V and 2 bases from J, the gap between germline ends came to 12 bases. CDR1 is SGHVS and CDR2 is FQNEAQ in the germline V gene. Here the CDR3 DNA reads TGTGCCAGCAGCTACCGGGACCGACCCTACGAGCAGTACTTC. Translating gives CASSYRDRPYEQYF.